This TCR beta chain was captured by sequencing in a study of CD8+ T cells in alopecia areata. Reverse transcribed after extraction, RNA yielded cDNA as the sequencing template. The protocol was immunoSEQ multiplex PCR, while the TCRdb copy is restricted to in-frame clones and leaves out a portion. In the table there are tens of thousands of clones, about 80% of which are singletons. The V gene lost 5 bases and the J gene lost 2 bases, with 9 bases spanning the gap. The CDR3 contains 13 residues. In germline, CDR1 is SQVTM, CDR2 ANQGSEA. Individuals with alopecia areata gave both lesional scalp punch biopsies and peripheral blood for collection. The sample holds one count of this clone. Its antigen is not known. General study findings and limits: Shared TCR sequences were less clear between patients than in mice, possibly partly from HLA diversity. Especially in alopecia totalis/universalis, lesional scalp showed greater clonality than normal scalp did.

The TCR was taken from a human donor with alopecia areata. The gene calls are TRBV29-1 and TRBJ2-2; D perhaps matches TRBD1 (5 bases). Sequencing input: NKG2D-low CD8+ T cells sorted from blood. This chain's CDR3 is CSVQDTNTGELFF. The CDR3 DNA reads TGCAGCGTTCAGGACACAAACACCGGGGAGCTGTTTTTT.